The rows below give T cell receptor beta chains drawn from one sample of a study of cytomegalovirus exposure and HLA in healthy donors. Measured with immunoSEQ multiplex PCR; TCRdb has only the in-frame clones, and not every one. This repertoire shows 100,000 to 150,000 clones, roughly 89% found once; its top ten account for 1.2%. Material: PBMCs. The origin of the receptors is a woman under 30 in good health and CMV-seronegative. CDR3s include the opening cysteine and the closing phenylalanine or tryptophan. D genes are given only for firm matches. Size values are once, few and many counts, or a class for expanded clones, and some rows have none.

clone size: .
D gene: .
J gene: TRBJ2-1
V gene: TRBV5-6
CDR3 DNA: TGTGCCAGCAGCTTGGAATACTACAGGAGAAATGAGCAGTTCTTC
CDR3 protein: CASSLEYYRRNEQFF

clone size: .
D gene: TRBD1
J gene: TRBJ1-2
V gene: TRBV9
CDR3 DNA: TGTGCCAGCAGCGCCTACCCGGGACAGGGGCTTCGTATCTATGGCTACACCTTC
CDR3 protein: CASSAYPGQGLRIYGYTF

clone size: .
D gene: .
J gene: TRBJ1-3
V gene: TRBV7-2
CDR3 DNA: TGTGCCAGCAGCTTATCGGTGTTTCGGGACACCATATATTTT
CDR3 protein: CASSLSVFRDTIYF

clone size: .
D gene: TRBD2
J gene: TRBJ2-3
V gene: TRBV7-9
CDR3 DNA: TGTGCCAGCAGCTTAGCCCCCTGGCTAGCGGGCGCAGATACGCAGTATTTT
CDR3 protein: CASSLAPWLAGADTQYF

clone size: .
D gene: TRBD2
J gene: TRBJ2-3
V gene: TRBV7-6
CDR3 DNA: TGTGCCAGCAGCTTCGATGCTAGCGGGGGAAGGCAGTATTTT
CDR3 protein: CASSFDASGGRQYF

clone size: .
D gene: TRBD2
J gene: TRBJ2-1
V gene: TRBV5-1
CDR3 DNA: TGCGCCAGCAACCCAGCTAGCGGGGGTTACAATGAGCAGTTCTTC
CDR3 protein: CASNPASGGYNEQFF

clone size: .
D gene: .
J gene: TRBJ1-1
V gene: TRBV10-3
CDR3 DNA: TGTGCCATCAGTGGGCCGTGGAACACTGAAGCTTTCTTT
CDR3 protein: CAISGPWNTEAFF

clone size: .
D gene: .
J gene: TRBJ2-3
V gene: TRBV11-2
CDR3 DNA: TGTGCCAGCAGCTTCCCACAAACAGATACGCAGTATTTT
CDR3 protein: CASSFPQTDTQYF

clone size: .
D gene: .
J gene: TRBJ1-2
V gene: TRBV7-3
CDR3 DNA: TGTGCCAGCAGCCCCTCGGGGGGAGGCTACACCTTC
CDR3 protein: CASSPSGGGYTF

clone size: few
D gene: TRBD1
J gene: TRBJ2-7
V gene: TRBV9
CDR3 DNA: TGTGCCAGCAGCGTAGATCCCCAGGGGGCCTCCTACGAGCAGTACTTC
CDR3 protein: CASSVDPQGASYEQYF

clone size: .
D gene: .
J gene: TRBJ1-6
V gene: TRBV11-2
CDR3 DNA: TGTGCCAGCAGCTTACAGGGTGACAATTCACCCCTCCACTTT
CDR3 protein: CASSLQGDNSPLHF

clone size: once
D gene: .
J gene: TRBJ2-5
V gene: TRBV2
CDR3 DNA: TGTGCCAGCAGCCGCGAGCGGCAAAGGGTAGAGACCCAGTACTTC
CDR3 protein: CASSRERQRVETQYF

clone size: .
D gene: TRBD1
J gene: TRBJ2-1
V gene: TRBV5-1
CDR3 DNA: TGCGCCAGCAGCTTATACCGGGACAGGGGGCGCAATGAGCAGTTCTTC
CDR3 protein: CASSLYRDRGRNEQFF

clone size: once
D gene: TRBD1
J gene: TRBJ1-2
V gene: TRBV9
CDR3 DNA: TGTGCCAGCAGCTCCGGACAGGCCGCTCTCACCTTC
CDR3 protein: CASSSGQAALTF

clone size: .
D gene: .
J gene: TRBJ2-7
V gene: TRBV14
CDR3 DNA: TGTGCCAGCAGCCAAGGGGGGGGCAGTAGTTACGAGCAGTACTTC
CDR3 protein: CASSQGGGSSYEQYF

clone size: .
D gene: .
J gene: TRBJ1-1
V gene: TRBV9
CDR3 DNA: TGTGCCAGCAGTGCGTATTGGAACACTGAAGCTTTCTTT
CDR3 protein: CASSAYWNTEAFF

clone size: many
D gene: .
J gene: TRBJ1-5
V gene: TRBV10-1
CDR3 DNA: TGCGCCAGCAGCTCCCGGCAGCCCCAGCATTTT
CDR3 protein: CASSSRQPQHF

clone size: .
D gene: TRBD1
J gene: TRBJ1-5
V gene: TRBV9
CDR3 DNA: TGTGCCAGCAGCCTACGAACCGACAGGGTCCAAGGGCCCCAGCATTTT
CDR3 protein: CASSLRTDRVQGPQHF

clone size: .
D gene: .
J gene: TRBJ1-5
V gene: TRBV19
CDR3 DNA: TGTGCCAGTAGTATAGTGGGGGCTGGAGGTCAGCCCCAGCATTTT
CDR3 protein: CASSIVGAGGQPQHF

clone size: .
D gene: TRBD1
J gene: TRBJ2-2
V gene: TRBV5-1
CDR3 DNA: TGCGCCAGCAGCTCGGACAGGGGGTCCGGGGAGCTGTTTTTT
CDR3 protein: CASSSDRGSGELFF

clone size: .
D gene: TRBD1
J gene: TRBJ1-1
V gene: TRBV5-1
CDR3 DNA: TGCGCCAGCAGCTCGACAGGGGGCCCTATTGAAGCTTTCTTT
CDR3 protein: CASSSTGGPIEAFF

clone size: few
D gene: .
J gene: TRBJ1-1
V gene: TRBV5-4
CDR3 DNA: TGTGCCAGCAGCGCAAATGATTGGGGGGGAGAAGCTTTCTTT
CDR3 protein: CASSANDWGGEAFF

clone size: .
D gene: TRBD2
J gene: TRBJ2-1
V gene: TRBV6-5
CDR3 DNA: TGTGCCAGCAGTTACTCGCTAGCGGGGGGAGGAAATGAGCAGTTCTTC
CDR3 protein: CASSYSLAGGGNEQFF

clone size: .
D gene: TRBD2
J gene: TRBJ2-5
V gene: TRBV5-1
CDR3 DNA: TGCGCCAGCGCCTCTAGCGGGGGTCTGGAGACCCAGTACTTC
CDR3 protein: CASASSGGLETQYF

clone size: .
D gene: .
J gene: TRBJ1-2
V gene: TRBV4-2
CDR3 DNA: TGTGCCAGCAGCCAAGATTCCGGGAACTATGGCTACACCTTC
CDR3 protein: CASSQDSGNYGYTF

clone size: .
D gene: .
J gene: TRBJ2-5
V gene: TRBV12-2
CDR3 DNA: TGCGTCCCGGGGGAAGAGACCCAGTACTTC
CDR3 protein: CVPGEETQYF

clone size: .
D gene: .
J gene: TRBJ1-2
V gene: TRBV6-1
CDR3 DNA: TGTGCCAGCAATTTGGGCAACTATGGCTACACCTTC
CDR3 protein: CASNLGNYGYTF

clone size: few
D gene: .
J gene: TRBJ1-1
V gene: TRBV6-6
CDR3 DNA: TGTGCCAGCAGTTACAGGGAACAGGACATGAACACTGAAGCTTTCTTT
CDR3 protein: CASSYREQDMNTEAFF

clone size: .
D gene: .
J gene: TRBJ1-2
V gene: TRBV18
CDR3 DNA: TGTGCCAGCTCAGACACAGGGTCCTATGGCTACACCTTC
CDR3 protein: CASSDTGSYGYTF

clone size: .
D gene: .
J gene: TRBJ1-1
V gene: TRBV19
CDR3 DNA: TGTGCCAGTAGTATAGTGTCAGGGGTCACTGAAGCTTTCTTT
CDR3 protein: CASSIVSGVTEAFF

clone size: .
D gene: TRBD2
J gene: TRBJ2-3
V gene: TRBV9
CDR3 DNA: TGTGCCAGCAGCACGTTAGCGGGGCACATAGATACGCAGTATTTT
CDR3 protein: CASSTLAGHIDTQYF

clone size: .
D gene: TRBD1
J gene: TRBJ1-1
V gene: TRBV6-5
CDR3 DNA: TGTGCCAGCAGCATGGGACAGGGAGTCACTGAAGCTTTCTTT
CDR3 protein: CASSMGQGVTEAFF

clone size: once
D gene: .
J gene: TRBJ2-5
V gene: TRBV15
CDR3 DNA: TGTGCCACCAGCCCCGGGGACCAAGAGACCCAGTACTTC
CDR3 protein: CATSPGDQETQYF

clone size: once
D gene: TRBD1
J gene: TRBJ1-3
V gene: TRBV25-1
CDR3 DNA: TGTGCCAGCAGTGGGAAGGGGACAGCTTACTCTGGAAACACCATATATTTT
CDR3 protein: CASSGKGTAYSGNTIYF

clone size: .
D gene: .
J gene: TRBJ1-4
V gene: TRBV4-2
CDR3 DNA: TGTGCCAGCCAATTCGGCCAGGGGAATGAAAAACTGTTTTTT
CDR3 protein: CASQFGQGNEKLFF

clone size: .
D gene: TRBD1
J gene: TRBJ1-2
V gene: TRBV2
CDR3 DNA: TGTGCCAGCAGGGACAGGGGAGCGGATGGCTACACCTTC
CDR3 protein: CASRDRGADGYTF

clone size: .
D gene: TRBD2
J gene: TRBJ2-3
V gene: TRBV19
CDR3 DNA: TGTGCCAGTAGTGCGACTAGCGGGAGGGCAGATACGCAGTATTTT
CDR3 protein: CASSATSGRADTQYF

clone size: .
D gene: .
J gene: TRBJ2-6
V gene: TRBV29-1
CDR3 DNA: TGCAGCGTTACCTCAGGGGCGGGCTCTGGGGCCAACGTCCTGACTTTC
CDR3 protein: CSVTSGAGSGANVLTF

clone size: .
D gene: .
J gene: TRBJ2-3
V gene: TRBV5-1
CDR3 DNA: TGCGCCAGCAGCTTGGTTACTAGAACCCAAGATACGCAGTATTTT
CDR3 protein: CASSLVTRTQDTQYF

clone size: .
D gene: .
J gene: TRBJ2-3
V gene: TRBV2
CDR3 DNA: TGTGCCACGCGGGACTTTCTCACAGATACGCAGTATTTT
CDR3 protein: CATRDFLTDTQYF

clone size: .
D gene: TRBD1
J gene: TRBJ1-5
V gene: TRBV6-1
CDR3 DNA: TGTGCCAGCAGTGACTCGGGACAGGGAGGCCAGCCCCAGCATTTT
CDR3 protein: CASSDSGQGGQPQHF

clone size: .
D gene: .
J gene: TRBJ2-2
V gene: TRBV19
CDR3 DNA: TGTGCCAGTAGTATCCCCGGGATCACCGGGGAGCTGTTTTTT
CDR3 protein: CASSIPGITGELFF

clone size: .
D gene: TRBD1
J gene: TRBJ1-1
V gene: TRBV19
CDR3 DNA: TGTGCCAGTAGTATGAGACGACAGGGGAGCACTGAAGCTTTCTTT
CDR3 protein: CASSMRRQGSTEAFF

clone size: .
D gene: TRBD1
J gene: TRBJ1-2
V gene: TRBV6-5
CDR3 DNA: TGTGCCAGCCTAGACAGGGAGTACACCTTC
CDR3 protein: CASLDREYTF

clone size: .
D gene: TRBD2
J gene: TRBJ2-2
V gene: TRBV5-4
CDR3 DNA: TGTGCCAGCAGCTCGACTAGCGGCACCGGGGAGCTGTTTTTT
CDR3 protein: CASSSTSGTGELFF

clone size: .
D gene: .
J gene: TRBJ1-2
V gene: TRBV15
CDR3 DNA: TGTGCCACCAGCAGAGATCGGGGGTATGGCTACACCTTC
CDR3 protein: CATSRDRGYGYTF

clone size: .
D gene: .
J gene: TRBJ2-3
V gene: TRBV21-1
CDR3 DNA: TGTGCCAGCAGCAATCTACTAGCGGGGGACCCCATTAGCACAGATACGCAGTATTTT
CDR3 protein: CASSNLLAGDPISTDTQYF

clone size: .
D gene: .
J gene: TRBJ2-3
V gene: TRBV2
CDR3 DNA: TGTGCCAGCAACACTAGGTGGGGGGTTACGGTTACGCAGTATTTT
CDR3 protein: CASNTRWGVTVTQYF

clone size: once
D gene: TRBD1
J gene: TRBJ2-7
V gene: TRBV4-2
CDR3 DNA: TGTGCCAGCAGCCAAGATCCCCCGGACAGGGGCCTGTACGAGCAGTACTTC
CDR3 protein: CASSQDPPDRGLYEQYF

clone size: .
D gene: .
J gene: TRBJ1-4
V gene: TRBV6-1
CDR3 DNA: TGTGCCAGCAGCCCACAGGTTATAGATGAAAAACTGTTTTTT
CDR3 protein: CASSPQVIDEKLFF

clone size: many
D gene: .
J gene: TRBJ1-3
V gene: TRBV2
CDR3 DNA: TGTGCCAGCACTACACGCGGGATAATAAACACCATATATTTT
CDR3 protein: CASTTRGIINTIYF

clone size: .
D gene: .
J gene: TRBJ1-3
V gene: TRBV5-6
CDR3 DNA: TGTGCCAGCAGCCTCTCCCCTGGAAACACCATATATTTT
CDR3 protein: CASSLSPGNTIYF

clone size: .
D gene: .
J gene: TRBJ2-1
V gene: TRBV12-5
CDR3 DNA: TGTGCTAGTGGACACGGGGGGCCCGAGTTCTTC
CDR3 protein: CASGHGGPEFF